This TCR beta chain came from a study of beta chain features in type 1 diabetes. V was trimmed by 5 bases and J by 1 base, leaving 19 bases between them. The CDR3 runs 17 residues. Germline CDR1 and CDR2: LNHDA and SQIVND (reference sequence). By way of CD45RO/CCR7/CD25/CD127/CD95/CD27, the CD4+ regulatory, stem cell-like memory, central memory and naive cells were sorted. cDNA synthesis used the whole RNA isolate, giving expressed TCRB sequences. Libraries were prepared by immunoSEQ multiplex PCR; TCRdb keeps only in-frame clonotypes and omits some of them. This sample carries some 200,000 clones, 11% of them seen once, and the ten largest clones take 1% to 1.5%. This clone turned up a few times.

The TCR comes from a man aged 18 to 30 in good health. Sequenced input: central memory CD4+ T cells from blood. V and J are TRBV19 and TRBJ2-3; weak D call: TRBD1 (5 bases). CDR3 nucleotides: TGTGCCAGTAGTCTCCCTCGGTTCAGGGATGGCACAGATACGCAGTATTTT. Its protein is CASSLPRFRDGTDTQYF.